These T cell receptor beta chains were read from a single sample in a study of radiotherapy plus CTLA-4 blockade in lung cancer. Profiled with immunoSEQ multiplex PCR; TCRdb holds only in-frame clones, not every one. The sample includes about 45,000 clones, 73% of them seen just once. The specimen comprised peripheral blood, sampled from a patient treated with radiotherapy plus ipilimumab. These receptors were obtained from a human donor with non-small cell lung cancer who had a complete response to radiotherapy plus ipilimumab. Both conserved end residues are part of each CDR3. D genes are given only for firm matches. The listing skips clone size in some rows; elsewhere it reads once, few, many or a size class.

abundance	len	d_gene	v_gene	j_gene	CDR3nt	CDR3aa
-	15	TRBD1	TRBV5-1	TRBJ2-7	TGCGCCAGCAGCTTGGTGGTGACAGGGGCCTACGAGCAGTACTTC	CASSLVVTGAYEQYF
-	16	TRBD1	TRBV5-1	TRBJ1-1	TGCGCCAGCAGCTTGGATACAGGGGGCTTGAACACTGAAGCTTTCTTT	CASSLDTGGLNTEAFF
-	11	-	TRBV20-1	TRBJ2-7	TGCAGTGCTAGCTCTGCCTACGAGCAGTACTTC	CSASSAYEQYF
-	15	TRBD1	TRBV6-1	TRBJ1-5	TGTGCCAGCAGTGAAAGCACAGGGGGAAATCAGCCCCAGCATTTT	CASSESTGGNQPQHF
-	14	-	TRBV18	TRBJ2-7	TGTGCCAGCTCAACCCGGACAGGGACTATCGAGCAGTACTTC	CASSTRTGTIEQYF
-	15	-	TRBV28	TRBJ2-5	TGTGCCAGCAGTACAACAGGGGAGGCCGAAGAGACCCAGTACTTC	CASSTTGEAEETQYF
-	12	-	TRBV18	TRBJ2-7	TGTGCCAGCTCCTCAGACAACTACGAGCAGTACTTC	CASSSDNYEQYF
once	14	-	TRBV5-4	TRBJ1-5	TGTGCCAGCAGCCAGGCAGGGGACAATCAGCCCCAGCATTTT	CASSQAGDNQPQHF
-	13	-	TRBV18	TRBJ2-1	TGTGCCAGCTCACCCCCGGGAGACAATGAGCAGTTCTTC	CASSPPGDNEQFF
-	14	TRBD2	TRBV15	TRBJ2-5	TGTGCCACCAGCAGAGAAGCGGGGCAAGAGACCCAGTACTTC	CATSREAGQETQYF
-	14	TRBD1	TRBV6-5	TRBJ2-7	TGTGCCAGCAGGGGGGGACAGGGGCTCTACGAGCAGTACTTC	CASRGGQGLYEQYF
few	13	-	TRBV10-1	TRBJ2-1	TGCGCCAGCAGCAGCGGAGTTTACAATGAGCAGTTCTTC	CASSSGVYNEQFF
few	15	TRBD1	TRBV10-3	TRBJ1-3	TGTGCCATCAGGGCAGGGGGCCTCTCTGGAAACACCATATATTTT	CAIRAGGLSGNTIYF
-	18	TRBD2	TRBV2	TRBJ2-3	TGTGCCAGCAGTGAACTGATACTAGCGGGGTTGAGCACAGATACGCAGTATTTT	CASSELILAGLSTDTQYF
-	13	-	TRBV6-1	TRBJ2-7	TGTGCCAGCGTATGGGGGGAGACCTACGAGCAGTACTTC	CASVWGETYEQYF
few	16	TRBD2	TRBV19	TRBJ2-3	TGTGCCAGTAGTATAGTTGGCGGGAGAGGTTCAGATACGCAGTATTTT	CASSIVGGRGSDTQYF
-	12	-	TRBV30	TRBJ1-4	TGTGCCTGGAGGTGGGGAGGCGAAAAACTGTTTTTT	CAWRWGGEKLFF
-	13	-	TRBV7-9	TRBJ1-2	TGTGCCAGCAGCTTAGGCAGTCCCTATGGCTACACCTTC	CASSLGSPYGYTF
once	14	-	TRBV5-4	TRBJ2-7	TGTGCCAGCAGCTTGGGCGGGGGCTACAACGAGCAGTACTTC	CASSLGGGYNEQYF
-	11	-	TRBV30	TRBJ2-1	TGTGCCTGGACTCGGCGGAATGAGCAGTTCTTC	CAWTRRNEQFF
-	14	TRBD2	TRBV9	TRBJ2-1	TGTGCCAGCAGCGTTGCGGGAGAAAGCAATGAGCAGTTCTTC	CASSVAGESNEQFF
-	16	TRBD2	TRBV28	TRBJ2-5	TGTGCCAGCAGTGTGGAACTAGCGGGTTTGACTAAGACCCAGTACTTC	CASSVELAGLTKTQYF
-	15	TRBD1	TRBV19	TRBJ2-1	TGTGCCAGTAGCTTCCGGGACAGGCTATACAATGAGCAGTTCTTC	CASSFRDRLYNEQFF
-	15	-	TRBV5-6	TRBJ2-7	TGTGCCAGCAGCTTGCAGCGGTCCAACTCCTACGAGCAGTACTTC	CASSLQRSNSYEQYF
-	13	TRBD1	TRBV12-5	TRBJ2-1	TGTGCTAGTGGTCGGCAGGGGGTAGGGGAGCAGTTCTTC	CASGRQGVGEQFF
-	15	-	TRBV18	TRBJ1-5	TGTGCCAGCTCCCCCCAACGGGATAGCAATCAGCCCCAGCATTTT	CASSPQRDSNQPQHF
-	14	-	TRBV5-4	TRBJ2-2	TGTGCCACCTTTCCGAGCGCGAACACCGGGGAGCTGTTTTTT	CATFPSANTGELFF
-	15	-	TRBV28	TRBJ1-5	TGTGCCAGCAGGCCACGGGGGGGCAACAATCAGCCCCAGCATTTT	CASRPRGGNNQPQHF
-	15	-	TRBV7-9	TRBJ1-4	TGTGCCAGCAGCTCGACAGGATCAACTAATGAAAAACTGTTTTTT	CASSSTGSTNEKLFF
-	15	-	TRBV11-2	TRBJ1-2	TGTGCCAGCAGCTTAGGCGGTACCTCTAACTATGGCTACACCTTC	CASSLGGTSNYGYTF
-	16	TRBD1	TRBV28	TRBJ1-2	TGTGCCAGCAGTTCCCGTATAGGGACAGGGGTAGGAGGCTACACCTTC	CASSSRIGTGVGGYTF
-	16	TRBD1	TRBV7-9	TRBJ2-2	TGTGCCAGCAGCTCCCGGGACAGGGTTTACACCGGGGAGCTGTTTTTT	CASSSRDRVYTGELFF
once	17	TRBD1	TRBV5-1	TRBJ2-1	TGCGCCAGCAGCTTCCCCAGAGGGACAGAAGCTTACAATGAGCAGTTCTTC	CASSFPRGTEAYNEQFF
once	16	TRBD2	TRBV7-2	TRBJ2-5	TGTGCCAGCAGCCAGGGGGGACTAGCGGGACAAGAGACCCAGTACTTC	CASSQGGLAGQETQYF
-	16	TRBD1	TRBV4-3	TRBJ1-2	TGCGCCAGCAGCCAAGGAGGGACAGGGTGGGACTATGGCTACACCTTC	CASSQGGTGWDYGYTF
-	14	-	TRBV28	TRBJ2-7	TGTGCCACCAGCGTGGTGTGGGGGGGCGGCGAGCAGTACTTC	CATSVVWGGGEQYF
-	14	-	TRBV7-2	TRBJ1-2	TGTGCCAGCAGCTTAGATCGTCGGTCCTATGGCTACACCTTC	CASSLDRRSYGYTF
once	14	-	TRBV6-1	TRBJ1-1	TGTGCCAGCAGTGTATACCCGGGGGGCACTGAAGCTTTCTTT	CASSVYPGGTEAFF
-	13	-	TRBV7-9	TRBJ1-1	TGTGCCAGCAGCTTAGGGGAGGGGACTGAAGCTTTCTTT	CASSLGEGTEAFF
-	11	-	TRBV20-1	TRBJ1-2	TGCAGTGCTAGGAGGAATAAGGGCTACACCTTC	CSARRNKGYTF
-	17	TRBD1	TRBV18	TRBJ2-3	TGTGCCAGCTCACCACCTGGGACAGGGGGGTCCACAGATACGCAGTATTTT	CASSPPGTGGSTDTQYF
-	12	-	TRBV11-2	TRBJ1-2	TGTGCCAGCAGCAACCAGGGGTATGGCTACACCTTC	CASSNQGYGYTF
-	15	-	TRBV18	TRBJ1-3	TGTGCCAGCTCACTACGGACAGAATCTGGAAACACCATATATTTT	CASSLRTESGNTIYF
-	15	TRBD1	TRBV6-5	TRBJ1-5	TGTGCCAGCGGACAGGGAGGATATAGCAATCAGCCCCAGCATTTT	CASGQGGYSNQPQHF
-	15	-	TRBV6-6	TRBJ1-2	TGTGCCAGCAGCCCCGGACAGTTTACTTTCTATGGCTACACCTTC	CASSPGQFTFYGYTF
-	14	TRBD1	TRBV5-4	TRBJ2-7	TGTGCCAGCAGCTTAGGGACAGGTTTCTACGAGCAGTACTTC	CASSLGTGFYEQYF
-	15	-	TRBV14	TRBJ1-1	TGTGCCAGCAGCCATTACAGGACAGTCGACACTGAAGCTTTCTTT	CASSHYRTVDTEAFF
-	15	-	TRBV11-2	TRBJ2-3	TGTGCCAGCACCACACAGGCAGGGTCCTTAGATACGCAGTATTTT	CASTTQAGSLDTQYF
-	14	TRBD1	TRBV9	TRBJ2-2	TGTGCCAGCAGCTACAGGGGGTCGGGCGGGGAGCTGTTTTTT	CASSYRGSGGELFF
-	13	TRBD1	TRBV30	TRBJ1-2	TGTGCCTGGGGGCGGGACAGGCCCTATGGCTACACCTTC	CAWGRDRPYGYTF
once	15	TRBD2	TRBV7-9	TRBJ2-7	TGTGCCAGCAGCCCCTCGGGGGGTTACCCCTACGAGCAGTACTTC	CASSPSGGYPYEQYF
-	12	-	TRBV6-1	TRBJ1-1	TGTGCCAGCAGAGACAGGAACACTGAAGCTTTCTTT	CASRDRNTEAFF
few	14	-	TRBV18	TRBJ2-1	TGTGCCAGCTCACCTGGGACCGGGGGCAATGAGCAGTTCTTC	CASSPGTGGNEQFF
-	16	-	TRBV11-3	TRBJ2-3	TGTGCCAGCAGCCCCCGGAGGGGGGGGCCCGCAGATACGCAGTATTTT	CASSPRRGGPADTQYF
-	15	TRBD2	TRBV7-9	TRBJ2-5	TGTGCCAGCGTCGTGACTAGCGGGAGGGGAGAGACCCAGTACTTC	CASVVTSGRGETQYF
few	14	-	TRBV19	TRBJ1-1	TGTGCCAGTAGTATGGAAGGGGTGGTCACTGAAGCTTTCTTT	CASSMEGVVTEAFF